This T cell receptor (beta chain) was captured in a study of cytomegalovirus exposure and HLA in healthy donors. PCR used 60 Vbeta primers and 13 Jbeta primers. Measured with immunoSEQ multiplex PCR; TCRdb has only the in-frame clones, and not every one. The sample yields over 150,000 clones, approximately 74% seen once. The sequencing input was PBMCs. This receptor was taken from a young man in good health and CMV-seronegative.

The CDR3 DNA reads TGTGCCAGCAGCCAAGGGAGACAGGGCATCGTATCGGTTTACAATGAGCAGTTCTTC. It yields the protein CASSQGRQGIVSVYNEQFF. The rearrangement joins TRBV14 to TRBJ2-1, with TRBD1 matching over 7 bases. Unmatched junction bases numbered 16, after V lost 1 base and J lost 4 bases. Germline V lookup: CDR1 SGHDN, CDR2 FVKESK. This CDR3 is 19 amino acids long.